The 27 T cell receptor beta chains given below trace back to one sample, sequenced in a study of glioma-infiltrating T cells. Using RNA template, CDR3s of TCR alpha and beta were amplified with iRepertoire arm-PCR. TCRdb reanalysed the multiplex PCR reads using MiXCR and keeps one entry per CDR3 protein. The profile shows about 190,000 distinct CDR3 sequences, approximately 30% of them singletons. Sample: glioma tissue, nonneoplastic brain tissue, or PBMCs (not recorded which). The receptors were gathered from a human donor with low-grade glioma or glioblastoma, undergoing nonglioma brain surgery, or in good health (not recorded which).

This clonotype appeared many times. This chain joins TRBV7-2 and TRBJ2-7, with TRBD2 identical over 9 bases. Germline CDR1 and CDR2: SGHTA and FQGNSA. After removal of 5 bases from V and 5 bases from J, the junction contained 10 bases not matched to a gene. There are 15 residues in the CDR3. This CDR3 is CASSPLTSGSHEQYF. CDR3 sequence (DNA): TGTGCCAGCAGCCCTCTGACTAGCGGATCACACGAGCAGTACTTC.

This clonotype showed up many times. The J gene is TRBJ1-4, the V gene TRBV20-1; D is unclear. V lost 0 bases and J 4 bases, leaving 9 bases between the germline ends. The CDR3 is made up of 14 amino acids. Germline lookup yields CDR1 DFQATT and CDR2 SNEGSKA (reference sequence). For the CDR3, the DNA is TGCAGTGCTAGAGATCGAGGGTTTAATGAAAAACTGTTTTTT. Its protein product is CSARDRGFNEKLFF.

The V and J genes are TRBV20-1 and TRBJ2-7, with 8 bases that match TRBD2. The CDR3 totals 12 residues. Per the germline V gene, CDR1 is DFQATT and CDR2 is SNEGSKA (reference sequence). CDR3 DNA sequence: TGCAGAGGGTTAGCGGGGTTCTACGAGCAGTACTTC. This sequence encodes CRGLAGFYEQYF.

The rearrangement links TRBV4-2 to TRBJ1-3; D is ambiguous. In germline, CDR1 is LGHNA, CDR2 YNFKEQ. Trimming removed 0 bases from V and 0 bases from J, with 12 bases in between. The CDR3 sequence is 17 residues long. The CDR3 protein is CASSQDLVWGSGNTIYF. The CDR3 DNA reads as TGTGCCAGCAGCCAAGATCTTGTCTGGGGCTCTGGAAACACCATATATTTT.

Turning to this clonotype: A much larger clone differs from this one at a single base, so this may be a read error. This chain uses TRBV25-1 with TRBJ2-7; 10 nucleotides line up with TRBD2. There are 17 residues in the CDR3. V lost 7 bases to trimming and J lost 5 bases; unmatched junction nucleotides: 17. From germline, CDR1 is MGHDK and CDR2 SYGVNS. CDR3 sequence: CASIASGSALVFDEQYF. CDR3 nucleotide sequence: TGTGCCAGCATAGCTAGCGGGAGTGCCCTTGTTTTCGACGAGCAGTACTTC.

On this clonotype itself: Its ends do not fully match the called genes, so a read error is possible. The genes are TRBV20-1 and TRBJ2-3, with D possibly being TRBD2 (7 bases). Germline V gene sequence: CDR1 DFQATT, CDR2 SNEGSKA (reference sequence). The CDR3 spans 15 residues. CDR3 loop: CSARMRRGGIDTQCF. The CDR3 nucleotides are TGCAGTGCAAGGATGCGGAGGGGGGGCATAGATACGCAGTGTTTT.

This clonotype was counted at least ten times. The rearrangement joins TRBV28 to TRBJ1-5; D is unclear. The CDR3 spans 13 residues. The germline CDR1 and CDR2 sequences are MDHEN and SYDVKM. Trimming cost V 7 bases and J 6 bases, with 13 bases left between them. The CDR3: CASTVGGVQPQHF. The CDR3 nucleotides are TGTGCCAGCACAGTGGGAGGAGTTCAGCCCCAGCATTTT.

About this clonotype itself: A much larger clone lies one base from this, so it may be a read error. The CDR3 DNA is TGTGCCAGCCCACCAGGACTAGCGCCCAGCACAGATACGCAGTATTTT. Residues: CASPPGLAPSTDTQYF. V gene TRBV18 combines with J gene TRBJ2-3; 9 bases line up with TRBD2. In germline, CDR1 is KGHSH, CDR2 LQKENI. The CDR3 sequence is 16 residues long.

This clonotype occurred many times. This rearrangement joins TRBV7-2 to TRBJ2-2; D gene unclear. Germline lookup yields CDR1 SGHTA and CDR2 FQGNSA. This CDR3 comprises 15 residues. The V end was cut by 3 bases, the J end by 0 bases, with 8 bases between. For the CDR3, the DNA is TGTGCCAGCAGCTTTTTCGCATCGAACACCGGGGAGCTGTTTTTT. Translating gives CASSFFASNTGELFF.

A note on this clonotype: Just one base apart from a much larger clone, this may be a read error. The chain has TRBV7-2 and TRBJ2-5; TRBD2 matches at 9 bases. V was clipped by 5 bases and J by 5 bases; unmatched bases: 12. Germline CDR1 SGHTA, CDR2 FQGNSA. The CDR3 is 16 amino acids. The DNA of the CDR3 is TGTGCCAGCAGCCGACAGGGACTAGCTACCGCGGAGACCCAGTACTTC. It encodes CASSRQGLATAETQYF.

This clonotype was recorded many times. This sequence joins TRBV29-1 and TRBJ2-1; TRBD2 aligns across 11 bases. The junction had 12 bases not matched to a gene; V was cut back by 7 bases and J by 10 bases. Germline loops: CDR1 SQVTM, CDR2 ANQGSEA. The CDR3 covers 14 residues. CDR3 protein: CSGSGALAGVEQFF. For the CDR3, the DNA is TGCAGCGGATCCGGGGCACTAGCGGGAGTGGAGCAGTTCTTC.

Turning to this clonotype: At one boundary the junction diverges from the germline segment, which might be a read error. The chain recombines TRBV7-9 with TRBJ1-2; D is ambiguous. The germline gives CDR1 SEHNR, CDR2 FQNEAQ (reference sequence). The CDR3 has 15 residues. CDR3 residues: CDSSLEAGFNYGYTF. CDR3 coding DNA: TGTGACAGCAGCTTAGAGGCTGGGTTCAACTATGGCTACACCTTC. The variable domain in full, with the rest retrieved from reference TRBV7-9 and TRBJ1-2, is DTGVSQNPRHKITKRGQNVTFRCDPISEHNRLYWYRQTLGQGPEFLTYFQNEAQLEKSRLLSDRFSAERPKGSFSTLEIQRTEQGDSAMYLCDSSLEAGFNYGYTFGSGTRLTVV.

This clonotype was seen at least ten times. The gene calls are TRBV19 and TRBJ1-2; tentative D call: TRBD1 (6 bases). The CDR3 is 14 amino acids. V lost 5 bases and J lost 1, with 11 bases in between. Per germline, CDR1 LNHDA and CDR2 SQIVND (reference sequence). The CDR3 here is CASSLPGVNYGYTF. The CDR3 coding sequence is TGTGCCAGTAGTCTTCCAGGGGTTAACTATGGCTACACCTTC.

In its sample, this clonotype was seen many times. The chain links TRBV20-1 to TRBJ2-5, with 13 bases identical to TRBD2. V was clipped by 6 bases and J by 7 bases; unmatched bases: 8. CDR3 length: 14 residues. Germline lookup yields CDR1 DFQATT and CDR2 SNEGSKA (reference sequence). The CDR3 region is CSATGLAGVWTQYF. The CDR3 DNA follows: TGCAGTGCGACAGGACTAGCGGGAGTATGGACCCAGTACTTC.

This chain links TRBV6-1 with TRBJ2-1; tentative D call: TRBD1 (5 bases). This CDR3 is built from 13 residues. Trimming stripped 8 bases from V and 8 bases from J, with 16 bases between. Germline V lookup: CDR1 MNHNS, CDR2 SASEGT. The CDR3 sequence: CASWGGPIYEQFF. The CDR3 bases are TGTGCCAGCTGGGGCGGCCCTATTTATGAGCAGTTCTTC.

This clonotype has a count of ten or more. V usage is TRBV3-1 and J usage is TRBJ2-1, with D maybe TRBD2 (5 bases). The CDR3 has 12 residues. With 4 bases removed from V and 8 bases from J, the gap between germline ends came to 9 bases. Germline V gene data show CDR1 as LGHDT and CDR2 as YNNKEL (reference sequence). The CDR3 is CASSLTSYEQFF. CDR3 sequence (DNA): TGTGCCAGCAGCCTAACTAGTTATGAGCAGTTCTTC.

The J gene is TRBJ2-7, the V gene TRBV7-6, with 10 bases identical to TRBD2. Germline CDR1 and CDR2: SGHVS and FNYEAQ. Trimming removed 5 bases from V and 2 bases from J; junction bases left unmatched: 3. The CDR3 consists of 14 residues. CDR3 in amino acids: CASSPAGGAYEQYF. CDR3 DNA: TGTGCCAGCAGCCCAGCGGGAGGGGCCTACGAGCAGTACTTC.

This clonotype was seen a single time. Possible read error: a much larger clone is one base away. This rearrangement joins TRBV7-2 to TRBJ2-1; 8 bases are a match to TRBD2. Germline V CDR1 and CDR2: SGHTA, FQGNSA. V shed 5 bases, J shed 10 bases, and the junction held 16 bases outside the gene matches. The CDR3 consists of 16 residues. CDR3 protein: CASSQASGTSGVEQFF. CDR3 bases: TGTGCCAGCAGCCAAGCTTCCGGGACTAGTGGAGTCGAGCAGTTCTTC.

V gene TRBV5-4 combines with J gene TRBJ2-5, with no clear D. Germline values: CDR1 SGHNT, CDR2 YYREEE (reference sequence). Deletions cut 0 bases from V and 6 bases from J, with 12 bases between. The CDR3 has 14 residues. In DNA, the CDR3 is TGTGCCAGCAGCTTGGTGAGCTCGCGGAAGACCCAGTACTTC. Its translation: CASSLVSSRKTQYF.

Worth noting for this clonotype: This may be a read error, as it is one base from a much larger clone. The chain links TRBV5-1 to TRBJ1-1; a possible D gene is TRBD1 (5 bases). The germline V gene has CDR1 SGHRS and CDR2 YFSETQ. Trimming took off 7 bases at V and 4 bases at J, with 17 bases between the two ends. The CDR3 loop spans 14 amino acids. Here the CDR3 DNA reads TGCGCCAGCGGCCAGACGGGGGATCTCACTGAAGCTTTCTTT. It yields the protein CASGQTGDLTEAFF. Full variable domain (missing parts from reference TRBV5-1 and TRBJ1-1): KAGVTQTPRYLIKTRGQQVTLSCSPISGHRSVSWYQQTPGQGLQFLFEYFSETQRNKGNFPGRFSGRQFSNSRSEMNVSTLELGDSALYLCASGQTGDLTEAFFGQGTRLTVV.

With respect to this clonotype: This may come from a read error, since a much larger clone is one base off. CDR3 loop: CASSQDGGVGSYNEQYF. CDR3 nucleotide sequence: TGCGCCAGCAGCCAAGATGGGGGGGTTGGCTCCTACAATGAGCAGTACTTC. The genes are TRBV4-1 and TRBJ2-7; 7 bases align to TRBD2. CDR3 length equals 17 residues. Germline lookup yields CDR1 MGHRA and CDR2 YSYEKL. Germline trimming cut 0 bases from V and 7 bases from J; bases unmatched to any gene: 15.

DNA for the CDR3: TGTGCCAGTAGTATATTGTGGAACACTGAAGCTTTCTTT. Amino acids: CASSILWNTEAFF. This sequence joins TRBV19 and TRBJ1-1, with D unclear. Trimming cost V 2 bases and J 1 base, with 5 bases left between them. This CDR3 is built from 13 residues. From germline, CDR1 is LNHDA and CDR2 SQIVND (reference sequence).

There are many counts of this clonotype. V gene TRBV28 combines with J gene TRBJ2-3; 8 nucleotides match TRBD2. There are 15 residues in the CDR3. CDR1 is MDHEN, CDR2 SYDVKM, per germline. J was trimmed by 6 bases and V by 5 bases; bases with no gene match: 10. This chain's CDR3 is CASSPGGGRSDTQYF. The CDR3 DNA sequence: TGTGCCAGCAGTCCGGGGGGCGGGAGGTCCGATACGCAGTATTTT.

This clonotype was counted ten times or more. V usage is TRBV4-3 and J usage is TRBJ1-1; D unclear. This CDR3 comprises 19 residues. Germline values: CDR1 LGHNA, CDR2 YSLEER. V was pared by 4 bases and J by 5 bases, with 29 bases between. This CDR3 reads CASSPAWQQAGVGKTEAFF. CDR3 sequence (DNA): TGCGCCAGCAGCCCCGCATGGCAGCAGGCCGGGGTGGGGAAGACTGAAGCTTTCTTT.

This clonotype was recorded at least ten times. The chain couples TRBV20-1 to TRBJ2-7, with D unresolved. CDR1 DFQATT and CDR2 SNEGSKA come from the germline V gene (reference sequence). The V gene lost 0 bases and the J gene lost 4 bases, with 13 bases spanning the gap. CDR3 length: 14 residues. For the CDR3, the DNA is TGCAGTGCTAGAGATAAGTCCCATCCTTACGAGCAGTACTTC. Translating it yields CSARDKSHPYEQYF.

This clonotype was detected many times. The genes are TRBV7-2 and TRBJ1-6; 8 nucleotides align to TRBD1. The CDR3 has 17 residues. The V segment lost 3 bases and the J segment 6 bases; nucleotides outside the gene matches: 10. CDR1 and CDR2 from the germline V gene are SGHTA and FQGNSA. The CDR3 DNA reads TGTGCCAGCAGCTTGGGTGGGACAGGCCCTTTTAATTCACCCCTCCACTTT. Protein product: CASSLGGTGPFNSPLHF.

This clonotype was counted at least ten times. The rearrangement links TRBV20-1 to TRBJ2-7; 9 positions agree with TRBD2. V lost 6 bases and J lost 2; bases outside the gene matches: 11. CDR1 DFQATT and CDR2 SNEGSKA come from the germline V gene (reference sequence). The CDR3 has 15 amino acids. The CDR3 nucleotides read TGCAGTGCGAGAATGACTAGCGGACAAACCTACGAGCAGTACTTC. Encoded protein: CSARMTSGQTYEQYF.